The source of this T cell receptor beta chain is a study of blood T cell repertoires in COVID-19. Participants' reported clinical history set cohort assignment. Germline values: CDR1 LGHNA, CDR2 YSLEER. The CDR3 contains 15 residues. Deletions cut 0 bases from V and 4 bases from J, with 12 bases between. Profiled with immunoSEQ multiplex PCR; TCRdb holds only in-frame clones, not every one. The repertoire holds 200,000 to 250,000 clones, with 88% as singletons. V is TRBV4-3 and J is TRBJ1-1; D may be TRBD1 (5 bases). The TCR originated in a woman aged 25 to 39 who had recovered from COVID-19. The specimen sequenced was PBMCs or T cells enriched from blood (not recorded which). In DNA, the CDR3 is TGCGCCAGCAGCCAAGACGCGGGGCAGGGCACTGAAGCTTTCTTT. Residues: CASSQDAGQGTEAFF.